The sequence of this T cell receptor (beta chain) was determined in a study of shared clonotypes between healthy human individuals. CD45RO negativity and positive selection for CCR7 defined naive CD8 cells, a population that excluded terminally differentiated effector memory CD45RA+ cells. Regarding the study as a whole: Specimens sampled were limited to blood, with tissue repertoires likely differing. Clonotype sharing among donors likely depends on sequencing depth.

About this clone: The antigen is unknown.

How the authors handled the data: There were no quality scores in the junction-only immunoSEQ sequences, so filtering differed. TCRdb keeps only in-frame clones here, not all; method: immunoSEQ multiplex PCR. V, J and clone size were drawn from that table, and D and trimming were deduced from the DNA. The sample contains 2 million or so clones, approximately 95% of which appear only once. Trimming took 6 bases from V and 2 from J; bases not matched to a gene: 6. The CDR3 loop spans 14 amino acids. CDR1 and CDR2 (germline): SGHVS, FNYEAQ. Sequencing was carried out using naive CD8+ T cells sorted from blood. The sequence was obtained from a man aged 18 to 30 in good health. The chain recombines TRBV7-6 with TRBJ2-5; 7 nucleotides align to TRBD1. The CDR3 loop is CASSFDRAQETQYF. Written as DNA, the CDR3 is TGTGCCAGCAGTTTCGACAGGGCTCAAGAGACCCAGTACTTC.